One TCR beta chain is described in this entry. The target antigen is unknown. Per the germline V gene, CDR1 is KGHDR and CDR2 is SFDVKD. CDR3 length: 16 residues. The V and J ends lost 4 bases and 4 bases, in that order; junction bases with no gene match: 8. This specimen comes from a study of T cell responses to AZD1222 COVID-19 vaccine. Findings and caveats of the study: Dominant CD4 TCR responses targeted spike regions 160-218 and 743-854. Just five or six AZD1222 recipients were seropositive at baseline. Donors were largely white British and mainly female; clonal diversity was possibly underestimated.

The repertoire was sequenced with immunoSEQ multiplex PCR; TCRdb's copy has only in-frame clones and lacks some. This sample has 150,000 or so clones, with about 90% found just once. The genes are TRBV24-1 and TRBJ2-1; the match to TRBD2 covers 8 bases. This clonotype originated in an adult in good health. The sequences come from peripheral blood, collected on day 0 of AZD1222 vaccination. The CDR3 loop reads CATSDPTPSGYNEQFF. The CDR3 DNA reads as TGTGCCACCAGTGACCCCACCCCTAGCGGGTACAATGAGCAGTTCTTC.